The 25 T cell receptor beta chains in this list originate from one sample, sequenced in a study of blood T cell repertoires in COVID-19. Sequencing used immunoSEQ multiplex PCR; TCRdb keeps in-frame clones, though not all of them. The profile shows roughly 290,000 clones, approximately 86% of them singletons. Input material: peripheral blood. These receptors all stem from a woman under 40 who had recovered from COVID-19.

The chain couples TRBV4-3 to TRBJ2-3; no definite D call. Germline CDR1 reads LGHNA; CDR2 reads YSLEER. The CDR3 has 16 amino acids. V lost 1 base and J 3 bases, leaving 14 bases between the germline ends. CDR3 sequence: CASSQGRGDRTDTQYF. CDR3 nucleotides: TGCGCCAGCAGCCAAGGACGAGGAGATAGAACAGATACGCAGTATTTT.

The V and J genes are TRBV6-5 and TRBJ1-1; D is unresolved. The V and J ends lost 7 bases and 2 bases respectively, with 17 bases between them. CDR3 size: 15 residues. Per the germline V gene, CDR1 is MNHEY and CDR2 is SVGAGI. The CDR3 region is CASIRSNGPNTEAFF. Here the CDR3 DNA reads TGTGCCAGCATCCGGTCGAACGGTCCAAACACTGAAGCTTTCTTT.

The chain couples TRBV5-4 to TRBJ2-7, with TRBD1 as a possible D gene (6 bases). V gave up 2 bases and J gave up 4 bases, with 13 bases separating them. The CDR3 extends over 14 amino acids. Germline values: CDR1 SGHNT, CDR2 YYREEE (reference sequence). This CDR3 is CASSLSRGSYEQYF. The CDR3 bases are TGTGCCAGCAGCTTATCCAGGGGCTCGTACGAGCAGTACTTC.

The chain has TRBV5-1 and TRBJ1-2, with a possible D match to TRBD1 (6 bases). Per the germline V gene, CDR1 is SGHRS and CDR2 is YFSETQ. This CDR3 is 15 amino acids long. V was clipped by 0 bases and J by 4 bases, with 13 bases between them. The CDR3 loop reads CASSLDPRGSYGYTF. In DNA form, the CDR3 reads TGCGCCAGCAGCTTGGATCCCAGGGGAAGCTATGGCTACACCTTC.

V is TRBV6-6 and J is TRBJ2-7, with 7 bases matching TRBD2. CDR1 is MNHNY, CDR2 SVGAGI, per germline (reference sequence). J lost 3 bases, V lost 6 bases, and 14 bases had no gene match. The CDR3 totals 16 residues. The DNA of the CDR3 is TGTGCCAGCAGCCAGAAGCGGGACGCCGGCCTCTACGAGCAGTACTTC. Encoded protein: CASSQKRDAGLYEQYF.

The CDR3 is CARPRLAGGEPHEQYF. The CDR3, as DNA: TGTGCCAGACCAAGACTAGCGGGAGGGGAACCGCACGAGCAGTACTTC. The V and J genes are TRBV5-3 and TRBJ2-7; 14 bases match TRBD2. TRBV5-3 is an open reading frame whose function is uncertain. The ends lost 7 bases at V and 5 bases at J; junction bases unmatched: 11. The CDR3 spans 16 residues.

This chain uses TRBV7-2 with TRBJ1-3, with D hard to call. In germline, CDR1 is SGHTA, CDR2 FQGNSA. The CDR3 consists of 15 residues. With 0 bases removed from V and 4 bases from J, the gap between germline ends came to 10 bases. Here the CDR3 DNA reads TGTGCCAGCAGCTTAGCGGCTCCACCGGGAAACACCATATATTTT. Its protein product is CASSLAAPPGNTIYF.

The rearrangement uses TRBV29-1 and TRBJ2-5; 11 bases agree with TRBD2. The CDR3 extends over 12 amino acids. V was clipped by 6 bases and J by 13 bases; unmatched bases: 10. Germline V gene sequence: CDR1 SQVTM, CDR2 ANQGSEA. The CDR3 spells CSVPGTSGVRYF. For the CDR3, the DNA is TGCAGCGTACCCGGGACTAGCGGAGTTAGGTACTTC.

The chain carries TRBV29-1 and TRBJ2-1, with D perhaps TRBD1 (5 bases). CDR1 and CDR2 from the germline V gene are SQVTM and ANQGSEA. The CDR3 spans 19 residues. V lost 3 bases and J 8 bases, leaving 32 bases between the germline ends. The CDR3 region is CSVEGTQGEIIGVEYEQFF. The CDR3 DNA reads TGCAGCGTTGAGGGTACGCAGGGCGAAATAATAGGTGTAGAGTATGAGCAGTTCTTC.

The V call is TRBV3-1 (or the pseudogene TRBV3-2), the J call TRBJ2-1, with D perhaps TRBD2 (5 bases). Germline V gene sequence: CDR1 LGHDT, CDR2 YNNKEL (reference sequence). The V end lost 5 bases, the J end lost 8 bases, and 10 bases lay between the germline ends. The CDR3 totals 12 residues. The CDR3 nucleotides read TGTGCCAGCAGCTTTCCCGGGGATGAGCAGTTCTTC. It encodes CASSFPGDEQFF.

Comments on this clone: A junction boundary mismatches the germline segment, possibly from a read error. The chain is built from TRBV30 and TRBJ1-6; TRBD1 matches at 8 bases. Per the germline V gene, CDR1 is GTSNPN and CDR2 is SVGIG (reference sequence). The CDR3 is 13 residues long. In nucleotides, the CDR3 is TGTGCCTGTAGGACAGGGAATAATTCATCCCTCCACTTT. It codes for CACRTGNNSSLHF.

J is TRBJ2-7 and V is TRBV27, with TRBD2 matching 9 bases. Germline V gives CDR1 MNHEY, CDR2 SMNVEV (reference sequence). The CDR3 covers 18 residues. J lost 3 bases, V lost 1 base, and 13 bases had no gene match. Written as DNA, the CDR3 is TGTGCCAGCAGTTTATACCCCAAACATAGCGGGAGAATCTACGAGCAGTACTTC. It is translated as CASSLYPKHSGRIYEQYF.

The chain links TRBV5-4 to TRBJ1-2; no reliable D call. This CDR3 is built from 12 residues. Germline CDR1 and CDR2: SGHNT and YYREEE (reference sequence). V shed 0 bases and J shed 5 bases, with 5 bases lying between them. Here the CDR3 reads CASSLDTYGYTF. In nucleotides, the CDR3 is TGTGCCAGCAGCTTGGATACTTATGGCTACACCTTC.

This sequence joins TRBV29-1 and TRBJ1-2; TRBD1 agrees at 8 bases. The CDR3 is 12 residues long. With V trimmed by 7 bases and J by 3 bases, 4 bases remained unmatched. CDR1 and CDR2 (germline): SQVTM, ANQGSEA. The CDR3, as DNA: TGCAGCGCCATGGGACAGGACTATGGCTACACCTTC. It specifies CSAMGQDYGYTF.

This clone appeared a single time. The V gene is TRBV28, the J gene TRBJ1-5; the D is unclear. Trimming took 2 bases from V and 4 from J, leaving 12 bases between them. In germline, CDR1 is MDHEN, CDR2 SYDVKM. The CDR3 has 15 residues. CDR3 sequence: CASSLSPFPNQPQHF. CDR3 bases: TGTGCCAGCAGTTTAAGCCCCTTCCCTAATCAGCCCCAGCATTTT.

V gene TRBV2 combines with J gene TRBJ2-1; the match to TRBD2 covers 10 bases. Trimming at V came to 6 bases and at J to 5 bases, leaving 7 bases not matched to a gene. CDR3 size: 15 residues. Germline V CDR1 and CDR2: SNHLY, FYNNEI. The DNA of the CDR3 is TGTGCCAGCAGGAAGGGGCTAGCGGGGGACAATGAGCAGTTCTTC. Its protein is CASRKGLAGDNEQFF. The full variable domain, completed using reference TRBV2 and TRBJ2-1, is EPEVTQTPSHQVTQMGQEVILRCVPISNHLYFYWYRQILGQKVEFLVSFYNNEISEKSEIFDDQFSVERPDGSNFTLKIRSTKLEDSAMYFCASRKGLAGDNEQFFGPGTRLTVL.

The chain carries TRBV19 and TRBJ1-3; D remains unclear. V shed 7 bases and J shed 2 bases, with 15 bases lying between them. The germline CDR1 and CDR2 sequences are LNHDA and SQIVND (reference sequence). This CDR3 is built from 15 residues. CDR3 loop: CASKPGGIPGNTIYF. For the CDR3, the DNA is TGTGCCAGTAAACCCGGAGGGATCCCTGGAAACACCATATATTTT.

This chain joins TRBV28 and TRBJ1-2; D is possibly TRBD1 (5 bases). Trimming stripped 5 bases from V and 8 bases from J, with 15 bases between. The germline V gene has CDR1 MDHEN and CDR2 SYDVKM. CDR3 length: 13 amino acids. CDR3 sequence: CASSIPQDLGYTF. DNA of the CDR3: TGTGCCAGCAGTATTCCACAGGATTTGGGCTACACCTTC.

CDR3 in amino acids: CATHAGGPGETQYF. The CDR3 coding sequence is TGTGCAACCCACGCAGGGGGGCCGGGGGAGACCCAGTACTTC. The genes are TRBV15 and TRBJ2-5, with a possible D match to TRBD1 (7 bases). This CDR3 is 14 amino acids long. Germline lookup yields CDR1 LNHNV and CDR2 YYDKDF (reference sequence).

The sample holds one count of this clone. The J gene is TRBJ2-7, the V gene TRBV27; TRBD1 aligns across 8 bases. Germline V lookup: CDR1 MNHEY, CDR2 SMNVEV (reference sequence). The junction had 6 bases not matched to a gene; V was cut back by 8 bases and J by 0 bases. CDR3 size: 14 residues. The CDR3 protein is CASGNRGSSYEQYF. The CDR3 bases are TGTGCCAGCGGGAACAGGGGGAGCTCCTACGAGCAGTACTTC.

This chain connects TRBV30 to TRBJ2-7; 7 nucleotides match TRBD1. The V segment lost 2 bases and the J segment 3 bases; nucleotides outside the gene matches: 4. Germline CDR1 reads GTSNPN; CDR2 reads SVGIG (reference sequence). The CDR3 loop spans 13 amino acids. CDR3 in DNA: TGTGCCTGGAGTCCGGGACAGTACTACGAGCAGTACTTC. It translates to CAWSPGQYYEQYF.

This clone was seen once. The gene calls are TRBV6-2 or TRBV6-3 and TRBJ2-1, with D perhaps TRBD2 (7 bases). The germline gives CDR1 MNHEY, CDR2 SVGEGT. V dropped 4 bases and J dropped 7 bases, with 14 bases sitting between them. This CDR3 spans 14 amino acids. The CDR3, as DNA: TGTGCCAGCAGTTGGGGGGGCACGGGGAATGAGCAGTTCTTC. As protein: CASSWGGTGNEQFF.

The count of this clone is one. V and J are TRBV5-1 and TRBJ1-3; D is perhaps TRBD1 (5 bases). V lost 0 bases to trimming and J lost 4 bases, with 14 bases between them. The CDR3 is 16 amino acids. CDR1 SGHRS and CDR2 YFSETQ come from the germline V gene. The CDR3 nucleotides read TGCGCCAGCAGCTTGGCTGGACAATTTTACGGAAACACCATATATTTT. Translated, it gives CASSLAGQFYGNTIYF.

CDR3 in amino acids: CATSEPGKETQYF. DNA for the CDR3: TGTGCCACCAGTGAACCGGGGAAAGAGACCCAGTACTTC. This chain uses TRBV24-1 with TRBJ2-5; D perhaps matches TRBD2 (5 bases). Germline V lookup: CDR1 KGHDR, CDR2 SFDVKD. V lost 4 bases and J 3 bases, leaving 8 bases between the germline ends. The CDR3 contains 13 residues.

The chain recombines TRBV11-2 with TRBJ1-1, with 9 positions matching TRBD1. The CDR3 contains 15 residues. The J segment lost 9 bases and the V segment lost 5 bases, leaving 13 bases of the junction unmatched. Per germline, CDR1 SGHAT and CDR2 FQNNGV. The CDR3 here is CASSLGTGYISKAFF. For the CDR3, the DNA is TGTGCCAGCAGCCTCGGGACAGGGTATATTAGCAAAGCTTTCTTT.